The table lists the clone carrying this TCR beta chain with a count of one. Its antigen remains unidentified. Libraries were prepared by immunoSEQ multiplex PCR; TCRdb keeps only in-frame clonotypes and omits some of them. Of 25,000 to 30,000 clones in the sample, around four fifths are singletons; the top ten hold 15% to 20%. The sample originates from a study of PD-1 blockade in classical Hodgkin lymphoma. Noted time point: cycle 4 day 1 (C4D1), after 6 weeks of nivolumab. Every patient relapsed after autologous stem cell transplantation, and brentuximab vedotin exposure varied. CDR3 length equals 13 residues. From germline, CDR1 is SNHLY and CDR2 FYNNEI. Trimming took 5 bases from V and 1 from J, leaving 8 bases between them. The study, taken as a whole, reports: Diversity similar to that of newly diagnosed patients was seen at baseline in complete responders. By C4D1, CD4+ diversity increased significantly, especially in complete responders. Possible causes of repertoire differences, disease activity or prior therapy, remain undefined. Some patients started nivolumab under 1 year after ASCT, and they were excluded.

This chain connects TRBV2 to TRBJ1-1; D remains unclear. The sequenced sample was peripheral blood mononuclear cells (PBMCs), obtained before the fourth cycle of nivolumab. This sequence originates from a human donor with classical Hodgkin lymphoma. This CDR3 is CASSRTANTEAFF. The CDR3 DNA follows: TGTGCCAGCAGTAGGACGGCGAACACTGAAGCTTTCTTT.